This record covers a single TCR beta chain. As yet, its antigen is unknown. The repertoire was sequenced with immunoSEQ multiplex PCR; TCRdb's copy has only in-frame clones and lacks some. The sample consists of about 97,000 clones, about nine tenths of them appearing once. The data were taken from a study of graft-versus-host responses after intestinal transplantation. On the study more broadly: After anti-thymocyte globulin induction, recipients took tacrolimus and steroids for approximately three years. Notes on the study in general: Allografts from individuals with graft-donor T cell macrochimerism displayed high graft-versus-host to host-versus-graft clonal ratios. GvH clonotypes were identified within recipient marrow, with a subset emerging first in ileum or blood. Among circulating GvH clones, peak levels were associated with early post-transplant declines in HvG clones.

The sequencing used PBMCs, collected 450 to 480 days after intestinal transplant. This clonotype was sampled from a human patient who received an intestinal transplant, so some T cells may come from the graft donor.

Here the CDR3 reads CASSELAEQFF. The CDR3 region has the DNA TGTGCCAGCAGTGAACTAGCTGAGCAGTTCTTC. V gene TRBV25-1 combines with J gene TRBJ2-1; the D gene is possibly TRBD2 (5 bases). The CDR3 contains 11 residues. Germline assignment: CDR1 MGHDK and CDR2 SYGVNS. V gave up 2 bases and J gave up 9 bases, with 5 bases separating them.